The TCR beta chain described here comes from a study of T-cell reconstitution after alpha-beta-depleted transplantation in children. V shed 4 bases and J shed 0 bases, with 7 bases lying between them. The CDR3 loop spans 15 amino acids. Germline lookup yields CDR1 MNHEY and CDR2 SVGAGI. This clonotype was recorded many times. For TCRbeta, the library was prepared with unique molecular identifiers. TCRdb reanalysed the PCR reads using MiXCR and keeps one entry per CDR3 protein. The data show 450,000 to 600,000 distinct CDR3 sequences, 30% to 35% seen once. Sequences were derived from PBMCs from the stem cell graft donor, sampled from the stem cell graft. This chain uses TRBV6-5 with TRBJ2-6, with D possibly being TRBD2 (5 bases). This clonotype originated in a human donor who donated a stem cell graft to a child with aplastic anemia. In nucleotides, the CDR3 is TGTGCCAGCAGTTTTACTAGCTCTGGGGCCAACGTCCTGACTTTC. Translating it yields CASSFTSSGANVLTF.